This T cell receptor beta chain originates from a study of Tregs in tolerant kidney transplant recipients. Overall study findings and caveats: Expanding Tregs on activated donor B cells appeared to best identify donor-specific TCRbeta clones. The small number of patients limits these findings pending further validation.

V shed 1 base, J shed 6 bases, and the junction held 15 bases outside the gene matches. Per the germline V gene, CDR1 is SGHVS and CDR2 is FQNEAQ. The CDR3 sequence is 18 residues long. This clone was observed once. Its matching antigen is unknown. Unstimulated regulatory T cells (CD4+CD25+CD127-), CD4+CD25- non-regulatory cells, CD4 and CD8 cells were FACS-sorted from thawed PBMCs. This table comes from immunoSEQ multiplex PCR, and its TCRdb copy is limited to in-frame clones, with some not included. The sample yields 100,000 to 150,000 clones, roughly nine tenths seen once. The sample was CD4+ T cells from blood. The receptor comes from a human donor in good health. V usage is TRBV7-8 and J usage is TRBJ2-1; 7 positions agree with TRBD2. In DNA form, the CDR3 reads TGTGCCAGCAGCTTAGGTCTCCCCCGGACTAGAAGCTTCAATGAGCAGTTCTTC. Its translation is CASSLGLPRTRSFNEQFF.